This passage covers 27 T cell receptor beta chains from one sample sequenced in a study of T-cell memory formation after mild COVID-19. TCRdb re-called the 5' RACE reads through MiXCR, storing one row per CDR3 protein. The sample holds approximately 300,000 distinct CDR3 sequences, 7% to 10% seen once. Sequenced: PBMCs or a T cell subset sorted from them (not recorded which). Every receptor here comes from a man between 18 and 29 years old who had mild COVID-19 (a few samples of this study predate the infection). Cell type and time point are not known.

Only a few counts were recorded for this clonotype. The CDR3 region has the DNA TGTGCCAGCAGCTGGGGTCTCGTCCAAGAGACCCAGTACTTC. Encoded protein: CASSWGLVQETQYF. This chain joins TRBV12-3 or TRBV12-4 and TRBJ2-5; D ambiguous. There are 14 residues in the CDR3. Trimming pared 6 bases from V and 1 base from J, leaving 12 bases between.

This clonotype was detected a few times. The chain combines TRBV3-1 with TRBJ2-3; TRBD2 agrees at 8 bases. Trimming at V came to 4 bases and at J to 7 bases, leaving 16 bases not matched to a gene. CDR1 is LGHDT, CDR2 YNNKEL, per germline (reference sequence). The CDR3 contains 17 residues. The CDR3 loop is CASSRLTAGGGFHTQYF. The CDR3 DNA is TGTGCCAGCAGCCGCCTCACCGCGGGGGGTGGATTTCATACGCAGTATTTT.

V gene TRBV19 combines with J gene TRBJ1-1, with D perhaps TRBD1 (5 bases). Trimming pared 7 bases from V and 5 bases from J, leaving 14 bases between. This CDR3 spans 13 amino acids. Germline V gene data show CDR1 as LNHDA and CDR2 as SQIVND (reference sequence). The CDR3 reads CASTESWGTEAFF. The CDR3 DNA follows: TGTGCCAGTACGGAATCCTGGGGGACTGAAGCTTTCTTT.

This clonotype has at least ten counts. The genes are TRBV28 and TRBJ2-1, with TRBD2 matching 12 bases. CDR1 MDHEN and CDR2 SYDVKM come from the germline V gene. Trimming at V came to 6 bases and at J to 5 bases, leaving 5 bases not matched to a gene. The CDR3 loop spans 15 amino acids. DNA for the CDR3: TGTGCCAGCAGCCTACTAGCGGGGGGCAACAATGAGCAGTTCTTC. Translated, it gives CASSLLAGGNNEQFF.

This chain connects TRBV3-1 to TRBJ2-6; no definite D call. The CDR3 has 14 residues. V lost 3 bases, J lost 2 bases, and 5 bases lay in between. Germline CDR1 reads LGHDT; CDR2 reads YNNKEL (reference sequence). CDR3 nucleotides: TGTGCCAGCAGCCAGGCAGCTGGGGCCAACGTCCTGACTTTC. Its protein product is CASSQAAGANVLTF. Together with reference TRBV3-1 and TRBJ2-6, the CDR3 gives the full variable domain: DTAVSQTPKYLVTQMGNDKSIKCEQNLGHDTMYWYKQDSKKFLKIMFSYNNKELIINETVPNRFSPKSPDKAHLNLHINSLELGDSAVYFCASSQAAGANVLTFGAGSRLTVL.

This clonotype turned up a few times. The chain joins TRBV6-5 to TRBJ1-6; perhaps TRBD1 as D (6 bases). The CDR3 loop spans 14 amino acids. Trimming took off 6 bases at V and 8 bases at J, with 14 bases between the two ends. Germline V gene data show CDR1 as MNHEY and CDR2 as SVGAGI. This CDR3 is CASSPGVGDSPLHF. The CDR3 coding sequence is TGTGCCAGCAGCCCAGGGGTTGGGGATTCACCCCTCCACTTT.

The chain carries TRBV6-1 and TRBJ2-7; D might be TRBD1 (5 bases). The V end lost 4 bases, the J end lost 4 bases, and 11 bases lay between the germline ends. This CDR3 is built from 13 residues. Germline lookup yields CDR1 MNHNS and CDR2 SASEGT. CDR3 residues: CASSGRQTYEQYV. The CDR3 DNA reads as TGTGCCAGCAGTGGTCGACAGACATACGAGCAGTACGTC.

This clonotype showed up just a few times. The V gene is TRBV7-2, the J gene TRBJ1-1; 10 bases are a match to TRBD1. With V trimmed by 6 bases and J by 0 bases, 7 bases remained unmatched. Per germline, CDR1 SGHTA and CDR2 FQGNSA. The CDR3 covers 16 residues. CDR3: CASRPRDRGLNTEAFF. CDR3 sequence (DNA): TGTGCCAGCAGGCCAAGGGACAGGGGCCTGAACACTGAAGCTTTCTTT.

In this sample, this clonotype turned up a few times. CDR3 nucleotides: TGTGCCAGCTCAACGGGACTAGCGGGGTTAGAGACCCAGTACTTC. This encodes CASSTGLAGLETQYF. V usage is TRBV18 and J usage is TRBJ2-5, with 13 bases that match TRBD2. V was clipped by 5 bases and J by 4 bases; unmatched bases: 4. CDR1 is KGHSH, CDR2 LQKENI, per germline. The CDR3 loop spans 15 amino acids. Using reference TRBV18 and TRBJ2-5 for the parts outside the CDR3, the full variable domain is NAGVMQNPRHLVRRRGQEARLRCSPMKGHSHVYWYRQLPEEGLKFMVYLQKENIIDESGMPKERFSAEFPKEGPSILRIQQVVRGDSAAYFCASSTGLAGLETQYFGPGTRLLVL.

The chain combines TRBV12-3 or TRBV12-4 with TRBJ2-7, with 10 bases fitting TRBD1. V lost 3 bases to trimming and J lost 3 bases; unmatched junction nucleotides: 5. The CDR3 contains 15 residues. The CDR3 sequence is CASSFPGTGVYEQYF. Written as DNA, the CDR3 is TGTGCCAGCAGTTTCCCCGGGACAGGGGTCTACGAGCAGTACTTC.

This clonotype occurred a few times. The chain joins TRBV10-3 to TRBJ1-3; tentative D call: TRBD1 (6 bases). From germline, CDR1 is ENHRY and CDR2 SYGVKD. The CDR3 spans 15 residues. V dropped 4 bases and J dropped 3 bases, with 13 bases sitting between them. CDR3 DNA sequence: TGTGCCATCAGTGCCTCGGGACACCGTGGAAACACCATATATTTT. This encodes CAISASGHRGNTIYF.

The chain employs TRBV29-1 and TRBJ2-3; 12 bases are shared with TRBD1. The V and J ends lost 3 bases and 6 bases, in that order; junction bases with no gene match: 4. The germline V gene has CDR1 SQVTM and CDR2 ANQGSEA. CDR3 size: 14 residues. The CDR3 loop is CSVEGQGAFDTQYF. The CDR3 coding sequence is TGCAGCGTTGAGGGACAGGGGGCGTTTGATACGCAGTATTTT.

This clonotype has at least ten counts. The chain uses TRBV12-3 or TRBV12-4 and TRBJ2-7, with 9 positions matching TRBD1. This CDR3 has 14 residues. The trim removed 6 bases at V and 5 bases at J, leaving 8 bases unmatched. CDR3 residues: CASSPDRGIDEQYF. CDR3 coding DNA: TGTGCCAGCAGCCCAGACAGGGGGATAGACGAGCAGTACTTC.

This clonotype showed up many times. This CDR3 reads CASSSWGDTQYF. CDR3 coding DNA: TGTGCCAGCAGCTCTTGGGGAGATACGCAGTATTTT. The rearrangement links TRBV7-9 to TRBJ2-3; D uncertain. Germline-derived CDR1 and CDR2 are SEHNR and FQNEAQ (reference sequence). This CDR3 is built from 12 residues. Deletions cut 4 bases from V and 5 bases from J, with 7 bases between.

This clonotype was seen a few times. This chain joins TRBV3-1 and TRBJ2-2; D may be TRBD1 or TRBD2 (5 bases each). This CDR3 is 13 amino acids long. Germline CDR1 reads LGHDT; CDR2 reads YNNKEL (reference sequence). Trimming took 4 bases from V and 7 from J, leaving 10 bases between them. This chain's CDR3 is CASSRAGGGELFF. CDR3 coding DNA: TGTGCCAGCAGCCGCGCTGGGGGCGGGGAGCTGTTTTTT. Using reference TRBV3-1 and TRBJ2-2 for the parts outside the CDR3, the full variable domain is DTAVSQTPKYLVTQMGNDKSIKCEQNLGHDTMYWYKQDSKKFLKIMFSYNNKELIINETVPNRFSPKSPDKAHLNLHINSLELGDSAVYFCASSRAGGGELFFGEGSRLTVL.

This clonotype has a count of ten or more. This rearrangement joins TRBV5-1 to TRBJ2-1; maybe TRBD1 (5 bases). The V gene's germline CDR1 is SGHRS and CDR2 YFSETQ. The CDR3 has 13 amino acids. Trimming took off 3 bases at V and 4 bases at J, with 8 bases between the two ends. This chain's CDR3 is CASSSTVYNEQFF. CDR3 bases: TGCGCCAGCAGCTCGACAGTTTACAATGAGCAGTTCTTC.

This clonotype was seen a handful of times. The genes are TRBV5-1 and TRBJ1-6; 7 bases line up with TRBD1. Germline assignment: CDR1 SGHRS and CDR2 YFSETQ. This CDR3 has 16 residues. Trimming cost V 5 bases and J 3 bases; bases outside gene matches: 8. CDR3 nucleotide sequence: TGCGCCAGCAGATCACCGTCAGGGGGCTATAATTCACCCCTCCACTTT. It translates to CASRSPSGGYNSPLHF.

This chain links TRBV27 with TRBJ1-2; 7 positions agree with TRBD1. CDR1 and CDR2 (germline): MNHEY, SMNVEV (reference sequence). The CDR3 extends over 14 amino acids. After removal of 3 bases from V and 5 bases from J, the junction contained 6 bases not matched to a gene. This CDR3 is CASSFSGQIYGYTF. The DNA for the CDR3 is TGTGCCAGCAGTTTCTCGGGACAGATTTATGGCTACACCTTC.

This chain joins TRBV4-1 and TRBJ2-2; D is ambiguous. Deletions cut 0 bases from V and 0 bases from J, with 8 bases between. This CDR3 is built from 16 residues. The germline V gene encodes CDR1 MGHRA and CDR2 YSYEKL. CDR3 protein: CASSQEGSPNTGELFF. The DNA of the CDR3 is TGCGCCAGCAGCCAAGAAGGCAGTCCGAACACCGGGGAGCTGTTTTTT.

The chain carries TRBV20-1 and TRBJ1-6; 9 positions match TRBD1. This CDR3 region has 14 residues. The V segment lost 2 bases and the J segment 10 bases; nucleotides outside the gene matches: 6. The germline V gene encodes CDR1 DFQATT and CDR2 SNEGSKA (reference sequence). CDR3: CSARTGGIGSPLHF. Written as DNA, the CDR3 is TGCAGTGCTAGAACAGGGGGCATCGGATCACCCCTCCACTTT.

This clonotype showed up just a few times. V and J are TRBV11-2 and TRBJ2-2; D might be TRBD1 or TRBD2, each matching 5 bases. There are 18 residues in the CDR3. V was clipped by 5 bases and J by 4 bases, with 23 bases between them. Per germline, CDR1 SGHAT and CDR2 FQNNGV. CDR3 DNA: TGTGCCAGCAGCCGGGAACCAACAGGAGTCTTGGGCACCGGGGAGCTGTTTTTT. Its protein is CASSREPTGVLGTGELFF.

There are a few counts of this clonotype. The rearrangement uses TRBV29-1 and TRBJ1-2; 9 bases match TRBD1. The CDR3 has 14 residues. J was trimmed by 4 bases and V by 2 bases; bases with no gene match: 5. Germline-derived CDR1 and CDR2 are SQVTM and ANQGSEA. This CDR3 reads CSVETGGAFYGYTF. Here the CDR3 DNA reads TGCAGCGTTGAAACAGGGGGCGCCTTCTATGGCTACACCTTC.

This clonotype was detected a few times. The genes are TRBV7-2 and TRBJ2-1, with D possibly being TRBD2 (6 bases). The CDR3 covers 15 residues. Trimming removed 6 bases at V and 1 base at J, with 13 bases between. The germline CDR1 and CDR2 sequences are SGHTA and FQGNSA. DNA of the CDR3: TGTGCCAGCAGTCCCCAGCGGGCATCCTACAATGAGCAGTTCTTC. It is translated as CASSPQRASYNEQFF.

This clonotype has a handful of counts. V and J are TRBV18 and TRBJ2-5; D perhaps matches TRBD1 (6 bases). Germline loops: CDR1 KGHSH, CDR2 LQKENI. V was trimmed by 6 bases and J by 5 bases, leaving 13 bases between them. There are 13 residues in the CDR3. CDR3 DNA sequence: TGTGCCAGCTCGTCCACAGGGTTCGAGACCCAGTACTTC. Translation: CASSSTGFETQYF.

In its sample, this clonotype was seen a few times. This chain uses TRBV4-3 with TRBJ2-5, with D possibly matching TRBD1 (5 bases). V was clipped by 1 base and J by 3 bases, with 12 bases between them. The CDR3 runs 15 residues. In germline, CDR1 is LGHNA, CDR2 YSLEER. The CDR3 is CASSQGGTGEETQYF. In DNA, the CDR3 is TGCGCCAGCAGCCAAGGGGGCACAGGAGAAGAGACCCAGTACTTC.

This clonotype came up many times. J is TRBJ2-1 and V is TRBV7-3, with D maybe TRBD1 (6 bases). The CDR3 has 14 residues. Trimming took 2 bases from V and 7 from J, leaving 12 bases between them. Germline V gives CDR1 SGHTA, CDR2 FQGTGA. The DNA of the CDR3 is TGTGCCAGCAGCTTATATTCCAGGGGAAATGAGCAGTTCTTC. Amino acids: CASSLYSRGNEQFF.

This chain's CDR3 is CSASEGGAYGELFF. In DNA, the CDR3 is TGCAGTGCTAGTGAAGGGGGGGCTTACGGGGAGCTGTTTTTT. The genes are TRBV20-1 and TRBJ2-2, with D tentatively TRBD2 (7 bases). There are 14 residues in the CDR3. Trimming shortened V by 3 bases and J by 7 bases, and 15 bases separated the two germline ends. CDR1 DFQATT and CDR2 SNEGSKA come from the germline V gene (reference sequence).